The 10 T cell receptor beta chains below were found in one sample sequenced in a study of preoperative IRX-2 immunotherapy in early breast cancer. TCRdb keeps only in-frame clones here, not all; method: immunoSEQ multiplex PCR. The sample yields 1,400 to 1,500 clones, around three fifths seen once. Treatment: preoperative locoregional IRX-2 cytokine immunotherapy. Sequences were derived from tumor tissue, sampled before IRX-2 immunotherapy. The origin of the receptors is a human donor with breast cancer.

V is TRBV6-8 and J is TRBJ1-6; D remains ambiguous. Germline lookup yields CDR1 MNHGY and CDR2 SAAAGT. The CDR3 is made up of 15 amino acids. V shed 6 bases and J shed 2 bases, with 11 bases lying between them. The CDR3 loop is CASSQDRPYNSPLHF. DNA for the CDR3: TGTGCCAGCAGCCAGGACCGGCCCTATAATTCACCCCTCCACTTT.

This clone is termed large. The rearrangement links TRBV15 to TRBJ1-2; a possible D gene is TRBD1 (5 bases). Germline assignment: CDR1 LNHNV and CDR2 YYDKDF (reference sequence). V was clipped by 0 bases and J by 1 base, with 6 bases between them. The CDR3 runs 14 residues. The CDR3 loop reads CATSREGVNYGYTF. The DNA of the CDR3 is TGTGCCACCAGCAGAGAGGGGGTTAACTATGGCTACACCTTC.

This rearrangement joins TRBV28 to TRBJ1-2; TRBD1 agrees at 9 bases. Germline CDR1 MDHEN, CDR2 SYDVKM. The CDR3 spans 12 residues. V was pared by 7 bases and J by 5 bases, with 2 bases of the junction left unmatched. CDR3 in DNA: TGTGCCAGCACACAGGGGGCTTATGGCTACACCTTC. Amino acids: CASTQGAYGYTF.

Worth noting for this clone: The identical CDR3 is also encoded by other nucleotide sequences in the sample. The V and J genes are TRBV18 and TRBJ1-2; D gene unclear. Germline V lookup: CDR1 KGHSH, CDR2 LQKENI. V gave up 0 bases and J gave up 5 bases, with 10 bases separating them. CDR3 length: 14 residues. CDR3 in DNA: TGTGCCAGCTCACCACCTACAGAGAGTTATGGCTACACCTTC. It encodes CASSPPTESYGYTF.

The chain links TRBV30 to TRBJ1-5; 10 bases are shared with TRBD1. Germline CDR1 reads GTSNPN; CDR2 reads SVGIG (reference sequence). V gave up 2 bases and J gave up 9 bases; unmatched junction bases: 4. The CDR3 sequence is 13 residues long. CDR3: CAWSRTGGRPQHF. The CDR3 DNA follows: TGTGCCTGGAGTAGGACAGGGGGAAGGCCCCAGCATTTT. Full variable domain (outside the CDR3, taken from reference TRBV30 and TRBJ1-5): SQTIHQWPATLVQPVGSPLSLECTVEGTSNPNLYWYRQAAGRGLQLLFYSVGIGQISSEVPQNLSASRPQDRQFILSSKKLLLSDSGFYLCAWSRTGGRPQHFGDGTRLSIL.

The V gene is TRBV6-8, the J gene TRBJ1-1; D is ambiguous. The length of the CDR3 is 14 residues. The germline CDR1 and CDR2 sequences are MNHGY and SAAAGT. V was pared by 6 bases and J by 0 bases, with 11 bases between. The CDR3 region has the DNA TGTGCCAGCAGCCTTGGACGGATGAACACTGAAGCTTTCTTT. Translated: CASSLGRMNTEAFF.

The gene calls are TRBV5-1 and TRBJ1-1; TRBD1 aligns across 8 bases. Germline loops: CDR1 SGHRS, CDR2 YFSETQ. Germline trimming cut 5 bases from V and 1 base from J; bases unmatched to any gene: 22. This CDR3 contains 20 residues. DNA for the CDR3: TGCGCCAGCAGTTATGGTCATAGGACAGGGAGAGTCCAGGGGAACACTGAAGCTTTCTTT. Amino acid sequence: CASSYGHRTGRVQGNTEAFF.

The chain recombines TRBV6-8 with TRBJ2-3, with 8 bases lining up with TRBD1. Germline-derived CDR1 and CDR2 are MNHGY and SAAAGT. This CDR3 is 15 amino acids long. The trim removed 8 bases at V and 2 bases at J, leaving 9 bases unmatched. In nucleotides, the CDR3 is TGTGCCAGCGACCCGGGGACAGGTTTCACAGATACGCAGTATTTT. This sequence encodes CASDPGTGFTDTQYF.

The chain links TRBV6-8 to TRBJ1-5; no definite D call. Trimming removed 0 bases at V and 3 bases at J, with 9 bases between. In germline, CDR1 is MNHGY, CDR2 SAAAGT. The CDR3 totals 15 residues. The CDR3 coding sequence is TGTGCCAGCAGTTACTCGAGCGGAGTCAATCAGCCCCAGCATTTT. It translates to CASSYSSGVNQPQHF.

This chain connects TRBV28 to TRBJ1-1; 7 nucleotides line up with TRBD1. Per the germline V gene, CDR1 is MDHEN and CDR2 is SYDVKM. J gave up 0 bases and V 3 bases, and 7 bases lay outside the gene matches. The CDR3 loop spans 16 amino acids. The CDR3 sequence is CASSLSEGAMNTEAFF. Written as DNA, the CDR3 is TGTGCCAGCAGTTTGTCGGAGGGGGCAATGAACACTGAAGCTTTCTTT. Filled out from reference TRBV28 and TRBJ1-1, the complete variable domain reads DVKVTQSSRYLVKRTGEKVFLECVQDMDHENMFWYRQDPGLGLRLIYFSYDVKMKEKGDIPEGYSVSREKKERFSLILESASTNQTSMYLCASSLSEGAMNTEAFFGQGTRLTVV.